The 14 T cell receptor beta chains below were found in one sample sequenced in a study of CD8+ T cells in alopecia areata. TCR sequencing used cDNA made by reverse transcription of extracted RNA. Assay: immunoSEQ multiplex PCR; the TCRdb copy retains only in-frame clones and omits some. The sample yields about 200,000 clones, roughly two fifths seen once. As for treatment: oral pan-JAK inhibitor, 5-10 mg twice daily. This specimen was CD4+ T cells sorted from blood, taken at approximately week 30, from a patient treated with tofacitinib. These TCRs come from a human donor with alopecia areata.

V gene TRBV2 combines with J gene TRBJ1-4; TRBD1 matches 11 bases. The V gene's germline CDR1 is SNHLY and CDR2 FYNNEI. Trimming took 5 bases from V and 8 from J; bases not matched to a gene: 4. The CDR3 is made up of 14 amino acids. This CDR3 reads CASSYRDRGEKLFF. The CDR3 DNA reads TGTGCCAGCAGTTACCGGGACAGGGGGGAAAAACTGTTTTTT.

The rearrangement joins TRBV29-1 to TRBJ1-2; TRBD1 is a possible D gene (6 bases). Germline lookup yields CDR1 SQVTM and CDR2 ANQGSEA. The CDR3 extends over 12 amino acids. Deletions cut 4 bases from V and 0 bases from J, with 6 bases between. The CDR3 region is CSVGQANYGYTF. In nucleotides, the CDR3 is TGCAGCGTTGGACAGGCTAACTATGGCTACACCTTC. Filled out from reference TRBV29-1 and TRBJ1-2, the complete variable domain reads SAVISQKPSRDICQRGTSLTIQCQVDSQVTMMFWYRQQPGQSLTLIATANQGSEATYESGFVIDKFPISRPNLTFSTLTVSNMSPEDSSIYLCSVGQANYGYTFGSGTRLTVV.

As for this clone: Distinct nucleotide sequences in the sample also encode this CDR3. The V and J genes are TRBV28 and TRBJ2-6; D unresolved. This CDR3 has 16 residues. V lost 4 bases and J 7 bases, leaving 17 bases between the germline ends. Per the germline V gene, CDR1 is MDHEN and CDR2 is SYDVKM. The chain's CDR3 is CASSSLGVSGANVLTF. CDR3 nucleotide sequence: TGTGCCAGCAGTTCCTTAGGAGTGAGTGGAGCCAACGTCCTGACTTTC. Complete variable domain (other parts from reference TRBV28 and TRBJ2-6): DVKVTQSSRYLVKRTGEKVFLECVQDMDHENMFWYRQDPGLGLRLIYFSYDVKMKEKGDIPEGYSVSREKKERFSLILESASTNQTSMYLCASSSLGVSGANVLTFGAGSRLTVL.

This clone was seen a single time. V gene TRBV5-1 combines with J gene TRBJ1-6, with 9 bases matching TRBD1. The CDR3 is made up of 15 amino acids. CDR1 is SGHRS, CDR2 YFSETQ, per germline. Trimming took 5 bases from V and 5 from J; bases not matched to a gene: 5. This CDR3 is CASSLGDRDNSPLHF. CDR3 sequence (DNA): TGCGCCAGCAGTCTCGGGGACAGGGATAATTCACCCCTCCACTTT.

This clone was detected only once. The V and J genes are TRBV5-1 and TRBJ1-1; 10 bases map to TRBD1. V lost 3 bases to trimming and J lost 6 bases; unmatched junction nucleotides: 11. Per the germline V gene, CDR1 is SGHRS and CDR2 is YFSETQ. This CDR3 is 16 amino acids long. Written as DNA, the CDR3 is TGCGCCAGCAGCTCTGGGACAGGGGAGAGGGGCCCTGAAGCTTTCTTT. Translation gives CASSSGTGERGPEAFF.

CDR3 loop: CASSSQWYTEAFF. CDR3 DNA: TGTGCCAGCAGCTCTCAGTGGTATACTGAAGCTTTCTTT. The chain has TRBV7-2 and TRBJ1-1; D unresolved. The V gene's germline CDR1 is SGHTA and CDR2 FQGNSA. The V and J ends lost 4 bases and 5 bases respectively, with 11 bases between them. The CDR3 spans 13 residues. The variable domain in full, with the rest retrieved from reference TRBV7-2 and TRBJ1-1, is GAGVSQSPSNKVTEKGKDVELRCDPISGHTALYWYRQSLGQGLEFLIYFQGNSAPDKSGLPSDRFSAERTGGSVSTLTIQRTQQEDSAVYLCASSSQWYTEAFFGQGTRLTVV.

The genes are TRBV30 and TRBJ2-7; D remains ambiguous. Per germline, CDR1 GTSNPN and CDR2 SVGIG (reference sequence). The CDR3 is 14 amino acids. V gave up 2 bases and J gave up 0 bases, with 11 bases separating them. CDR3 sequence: CAWSYPYPSYEQYF. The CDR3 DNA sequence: TGTGCCTGGAGTTACCCCTACCCCTCCTACGAGCAGTACTTC.

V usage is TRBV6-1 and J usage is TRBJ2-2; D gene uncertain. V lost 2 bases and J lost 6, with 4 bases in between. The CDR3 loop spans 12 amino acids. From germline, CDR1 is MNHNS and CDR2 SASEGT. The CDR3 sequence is CASSEQAGELFF. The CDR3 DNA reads TGTGCCAGCAGTGAACAGGCCGGGGAGCTGTTTTTT.

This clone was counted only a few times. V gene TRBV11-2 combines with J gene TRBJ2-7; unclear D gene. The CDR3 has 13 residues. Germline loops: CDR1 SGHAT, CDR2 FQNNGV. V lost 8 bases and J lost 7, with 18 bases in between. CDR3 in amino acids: CASGQETRGEQYF. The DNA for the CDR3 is TGTGCCAGCGGGCAGGAGACCCGAGGTGAGCAGTACTTC.

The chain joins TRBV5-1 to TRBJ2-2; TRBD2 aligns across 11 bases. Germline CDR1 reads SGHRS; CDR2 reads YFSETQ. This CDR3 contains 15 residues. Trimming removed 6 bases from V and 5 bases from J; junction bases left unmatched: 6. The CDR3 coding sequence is TGCGCCAGCACCTCGACTAGCGGGGAAACCGGGGAGCTGTTTTTT. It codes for CASTSTSGETGELFF.

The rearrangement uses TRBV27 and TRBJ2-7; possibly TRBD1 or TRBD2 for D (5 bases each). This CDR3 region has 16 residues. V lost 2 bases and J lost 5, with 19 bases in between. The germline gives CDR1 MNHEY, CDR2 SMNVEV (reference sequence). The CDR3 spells CASSLIPGMLGHEQYF. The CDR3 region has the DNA TGTGCCAGCAGTTTAATCCCCGGGATGTTGGGGCACGAGCAGTACTTC.

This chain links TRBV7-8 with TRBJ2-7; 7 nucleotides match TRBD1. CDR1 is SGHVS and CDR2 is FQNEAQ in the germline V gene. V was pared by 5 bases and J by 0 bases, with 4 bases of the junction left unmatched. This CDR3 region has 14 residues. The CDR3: CASSRRDSSYEQYF. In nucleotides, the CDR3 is TGTGCCAGCAGCCGAAGGGACAGCTCCTACGAGCAGTACTTC.

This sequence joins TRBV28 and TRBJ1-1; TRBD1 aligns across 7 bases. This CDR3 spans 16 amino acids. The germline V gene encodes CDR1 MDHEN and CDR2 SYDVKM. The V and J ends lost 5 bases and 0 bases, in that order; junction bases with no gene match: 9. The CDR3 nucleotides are TGTGCCAGCAGTCCGTACCCGGACAGGATGAACACTGAAGCTTTCTTT. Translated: CASSPYPDRMNTEAFF.

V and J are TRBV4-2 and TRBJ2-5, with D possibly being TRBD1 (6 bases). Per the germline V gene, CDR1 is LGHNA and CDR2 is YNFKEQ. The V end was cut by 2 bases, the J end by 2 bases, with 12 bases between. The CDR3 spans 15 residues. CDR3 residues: CASSQSGAPQETQYF. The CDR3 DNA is TGTGCCAGCAGCCAATCAGGGGCACCACAAGAGACCCAGTACTTC.